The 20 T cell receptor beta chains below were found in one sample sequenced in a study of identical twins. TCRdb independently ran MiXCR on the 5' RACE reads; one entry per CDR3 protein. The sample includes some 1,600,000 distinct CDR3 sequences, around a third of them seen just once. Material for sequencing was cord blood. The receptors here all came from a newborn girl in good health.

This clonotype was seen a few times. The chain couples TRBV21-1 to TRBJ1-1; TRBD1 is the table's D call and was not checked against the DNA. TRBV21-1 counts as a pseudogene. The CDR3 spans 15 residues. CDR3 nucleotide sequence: TGTGCCAGCAGCGAAAGGACAGGGGGCACCGGTGAAGCTTTCTTT. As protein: CASSERTGGTGEAFF.

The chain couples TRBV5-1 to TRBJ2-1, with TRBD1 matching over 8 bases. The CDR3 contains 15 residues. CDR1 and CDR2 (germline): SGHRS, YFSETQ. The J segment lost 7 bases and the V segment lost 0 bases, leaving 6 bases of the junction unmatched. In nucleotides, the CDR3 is TGCGCCAGCAGCTTGGACAGGGGGTGGGGTAATGAGCAGTTCTTC. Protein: CASSLDRGWGNEQFF.

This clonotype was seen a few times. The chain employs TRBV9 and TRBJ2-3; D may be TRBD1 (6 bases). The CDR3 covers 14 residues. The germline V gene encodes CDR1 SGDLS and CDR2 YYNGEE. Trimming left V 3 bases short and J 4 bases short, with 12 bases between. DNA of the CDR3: TGTGCCAGCAGCGCTTCCCCAGGGGCAGATACGCAGTATTTT. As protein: CASSASPGADTQYF.

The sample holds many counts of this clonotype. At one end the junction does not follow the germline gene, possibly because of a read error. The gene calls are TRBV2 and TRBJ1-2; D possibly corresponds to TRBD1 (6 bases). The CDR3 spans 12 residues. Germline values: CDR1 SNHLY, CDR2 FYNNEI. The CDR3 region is CASSATGYGYTF. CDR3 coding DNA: TGCGCCAGCAGCGCCACAGGGTATGGCTACACCTTC. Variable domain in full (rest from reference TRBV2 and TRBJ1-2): EPEVTQTPSHQVTQMGQEVILRCVPISNHLYFYWYRQILGQKVEFLVSFYNNEISEKSEIFDDQFSVERPDGSNFTLKIRSTKLEDSAMYFCASSATGYGYTFGSGTRLTVV.

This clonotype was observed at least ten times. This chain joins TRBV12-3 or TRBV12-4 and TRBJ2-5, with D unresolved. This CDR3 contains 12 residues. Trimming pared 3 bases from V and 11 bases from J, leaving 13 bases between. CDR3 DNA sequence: TGTGCCAGCAGTTTCCCCCTGAGCTGGCAGTACTTC. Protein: CASSFPLSWQYF.

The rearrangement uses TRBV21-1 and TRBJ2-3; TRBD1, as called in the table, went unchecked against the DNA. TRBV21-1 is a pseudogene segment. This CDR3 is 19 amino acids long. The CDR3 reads CASSKGGTGVNTLTDTQYF. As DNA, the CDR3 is TGTGCCAGCAGCAAAGGTGGGACAGGTGTGAATACGCTCACAGATACGCAGTATTTT.

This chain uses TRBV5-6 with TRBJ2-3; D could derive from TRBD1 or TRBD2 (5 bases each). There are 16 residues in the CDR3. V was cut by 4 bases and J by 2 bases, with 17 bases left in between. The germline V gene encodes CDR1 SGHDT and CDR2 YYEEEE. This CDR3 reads CASSRGSGYHTDTQYF. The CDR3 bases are TGTGCCAGCAGCAGAGGGTCAGGGTACCACACAGATACGCAGTATTTT. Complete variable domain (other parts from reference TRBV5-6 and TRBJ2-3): DAGVTQSPTHLIKTRGQQVTLRCSPKSGHDTVSWYQQALGQGPQFIFQYYEEEERQRGNFPDRFSGHQFPNYSSELNVNALLLGDSALYLCASSRGSGYHTDTQYFGPGTRLTVL.

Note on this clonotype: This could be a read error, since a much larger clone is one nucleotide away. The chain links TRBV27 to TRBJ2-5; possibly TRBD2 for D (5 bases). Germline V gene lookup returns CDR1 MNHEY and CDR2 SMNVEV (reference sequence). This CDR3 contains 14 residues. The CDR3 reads CASSWGANQETRYF. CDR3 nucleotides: TGTGCCAGCAGTTGGGGAGCCAACCAAGAGACCCGGTACTTC.

The CDR3, as DNA: TGCGCCAGCAGCCAAGTGTCAGGGACACTGAACACTGAAGCTTTCTTT. Translation: CASSQVSGTLNTEAFF. The chain joins TRBV4-1 to TRBJ1-1; a weak D match, TRBD1 (6 bases). V gave up 1 base and J gave up 0 bases, with 12 bases separating them. In germline, CDR1 is MGHRA, CDR2 YSYEKL. CDR3 size: 16 residues.

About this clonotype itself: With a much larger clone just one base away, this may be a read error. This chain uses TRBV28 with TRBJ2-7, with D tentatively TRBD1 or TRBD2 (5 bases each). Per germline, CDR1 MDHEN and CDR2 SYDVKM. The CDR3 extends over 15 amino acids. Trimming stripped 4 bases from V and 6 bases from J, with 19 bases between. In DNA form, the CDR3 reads TGTGCCAGCAGTTCCCTGAGAGGGGAAACTGTCGAGCAGTACTTC. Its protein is CASSSLRGETVEQYF. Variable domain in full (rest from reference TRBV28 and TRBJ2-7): DVKVTQSSRYLVKRTGEKVFLECVQDMDHENMFWYRQDPGLGLRLIYFSYDVKMKEKGDIPEGYSVSREKKERFSLILESASTNQTSMYLCASSSLRGETVEQYFGPGTRLTVT.

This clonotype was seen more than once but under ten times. The CDR3 nucleotides are TGCAGTGCTCACGACGCGAATGAGCAGTTCTTC. Its protein product is CSAHDANEQFF. The V and J genes are TRBV20-1 and TRBJ2-1, with no clear D. The V end was cut by 5 bases, the J end by 7 bases, with 9 bases between. Germline V CDR1 and CDR2: DFQATT, SNEGSKA (reference sequence). The CDR3 is made up of 11 amino acids.

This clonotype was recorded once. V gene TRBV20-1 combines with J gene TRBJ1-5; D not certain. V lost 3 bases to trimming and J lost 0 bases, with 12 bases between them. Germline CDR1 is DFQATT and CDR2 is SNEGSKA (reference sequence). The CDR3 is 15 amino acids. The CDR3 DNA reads TGCAGTGCTAGTCTCGCCCTTTATAGCAATCAGCCCCAGCATTTT. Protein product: CSASLALYSNQPQHF.

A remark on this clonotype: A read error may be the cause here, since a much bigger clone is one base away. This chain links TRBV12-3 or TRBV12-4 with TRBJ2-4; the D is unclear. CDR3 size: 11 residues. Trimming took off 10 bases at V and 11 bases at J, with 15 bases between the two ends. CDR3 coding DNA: TGTGCCACCTCTATAACTAACGTTCAGTACTTC. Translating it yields CATSITNVQYF.

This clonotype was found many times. The CDR3 is CASSYFPSGNTDTQYF. The DNA for the CDR3 is TGTGCCAGCAGTTACTTTCCTAGCGGGAACACAGATACGCAGTATTTT. This chain links TRBV6-5 with TRBJ2-3, with TRBD2 identical over 9 bases. Germline V gene lookup returns CDR1 MNHEY and CDR2 SVGAGI. Germline trimming cut 1 base from V and 2 bases from J; bases unmatched to any gene: 4. The CDR3 sequence is 16 residues long.

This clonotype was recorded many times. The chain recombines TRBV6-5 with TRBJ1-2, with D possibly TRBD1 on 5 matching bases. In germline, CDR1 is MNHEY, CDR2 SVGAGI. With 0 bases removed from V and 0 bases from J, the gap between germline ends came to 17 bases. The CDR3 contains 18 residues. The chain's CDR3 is CASSYSAWGDPANYGYTF. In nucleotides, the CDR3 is TGTGCCAGCAGTTACTCGGCTTGGGGGGACCCCGCTAACTATGGCTACACCTTC.

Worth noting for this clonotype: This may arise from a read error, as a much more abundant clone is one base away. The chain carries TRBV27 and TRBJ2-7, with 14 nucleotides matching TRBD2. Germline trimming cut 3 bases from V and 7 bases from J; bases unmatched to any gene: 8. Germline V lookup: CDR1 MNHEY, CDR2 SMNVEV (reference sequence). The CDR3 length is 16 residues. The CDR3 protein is CASSFGTSGGYNEQYF. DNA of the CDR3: TGTGCCAGCAGTTTTGGGACTAGCGGGGGTTACAATGAGCAGTACTTC.

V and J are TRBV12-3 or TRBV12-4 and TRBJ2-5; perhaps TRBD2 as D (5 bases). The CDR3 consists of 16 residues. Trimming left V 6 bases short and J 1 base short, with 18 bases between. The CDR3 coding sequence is TGTGCCAGCAGCGGGGATGGCTACCCTAGCCAAGAGACCCAGTACTTC. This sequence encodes CASSGDGYPSQETQYF.

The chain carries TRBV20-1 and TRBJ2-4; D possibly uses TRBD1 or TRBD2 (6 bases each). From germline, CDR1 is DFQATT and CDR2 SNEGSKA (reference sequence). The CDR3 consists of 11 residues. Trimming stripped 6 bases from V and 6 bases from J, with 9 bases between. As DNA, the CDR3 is TGCAGTGCCGGGGGCGGAAACATTCAGTACTTC. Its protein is CSAGGGNIQYF.

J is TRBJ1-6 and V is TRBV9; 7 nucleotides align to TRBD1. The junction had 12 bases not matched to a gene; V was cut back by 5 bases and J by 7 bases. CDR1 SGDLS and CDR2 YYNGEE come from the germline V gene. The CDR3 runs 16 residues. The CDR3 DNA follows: TGTGCCAGCAGTCCAAATCCGACAGGGTCCAATTCACCCCTCCACTTT. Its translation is CASSPNPTGSNSPLHF.

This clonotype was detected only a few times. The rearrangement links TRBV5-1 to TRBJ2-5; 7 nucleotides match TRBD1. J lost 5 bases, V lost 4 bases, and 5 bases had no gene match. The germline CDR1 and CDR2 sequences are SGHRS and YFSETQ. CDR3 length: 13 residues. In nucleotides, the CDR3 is TGCGCCAGCAGCGTTCCGGGACAGGAGACCCAGTACTTC. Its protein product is CASSVPGQETQYF.